The sequence of this T cell receptor (beta chain) was determined in a study of sequential checkpoint blockade in melanoma. Study at large: After both sequences, patients received maintenance nivolumab.

Treatment: randomized to nivolumab then ipilimumab (arm A) or the reverse (arm B). Patients had received no earlier DNA-damaging chemotherapy. Libraries were prepared by immunoSEQ multiplex PCR; TCRdb keeps only in-frame clonotypes and omits some of them. The table includes tens of thousands of clones, roughly 70% detected once. Germline assignment: CDR1 MNHNS and CDR2 SASEGT. This CDR3 comprises 16 residues. Trimming pared 2 bases from V and 5 bases from J, leaving 16 bases between. This receptor was identified in a human donor with melanoma. This material consisted of CD8+ T cells sorted from blood (inferred from file names), taken from a patient given nivolumab and ipilimumab in sequence. V and J are TRBV6-1 and TRBJ2-1; D gene ambiguous. CDR3 region: CASSEPAGVSNNEQFF. CDR3 bases: TGTGCCAGCAGTGAACCCGCCGGAGTTTCTAACAATGAGCAGTTCTTC.